The rows below give T cell receptor beta chains drawn from one sample of a study of STAT3 mutations in large granular lymphocyte leukemia. TCRdb keeps only in-frame clones here, not all; method: immunoSEQ multiplex PCR. The repertoire holds about 4,300 clones, with 45% to 55% as singletons. Sequenced: peripheral blood mononuclear cells. All receptors derive from a man aged 55 to 70 with T-cell large granular lymphocyte leukemia. Some clones in this sample may be carry-over from other donors' samples. CDR3s include the opening cysteine and the closing phenylalanine or tryptophan. Fields, in order: clone size, D gene, V gene, J gene, CDR3 protein, CDR3 DNA. D genes are given only for firm matches. Clone size is stated in some rows and not others, as once, few, many or a class when expanded.

>few|-|TRBV30|TRBJ2-5
CAWMVQGTGTQYF
TGTGCCTGGATGGTGCAGGGTACCGGGACCCAGTACTTC
>-|-|TRBV5-1|TRBJ2-7
CASSLAGASVEQYF
TGCGCCAGCAGCTTGGCTGGGGCATCGGTCGAGCAGTACTTC
>medium-sized|TRBD1|TRBV18|TRBJ1-2
CASSQGASNYGYTF
TGTGCCAGCTCACAGGGGGCCTCTAACTATGGCTACACCTTC
>-|-|TRBV7-9|TRBJ2-6
CASSSTLTGTSGANVLTF
TGTGCCAGCAGCTCAACCTTGACAGGTACCTCTGGGGCCAACGTCCTGACTTTC
>few|TRBD2|TRBV9|TRBJ2-3
CASSAVAGGGTDTQYF
TGTGCCAGCAGCGCGGTAGCGGGAGGGGGGACAGATACGCAGTATTTT
>-|-|TRBV30|TRBJ2-5
CAWCRGPGETQYF
TGTGCCTGGTGTCGAGGTCCCGGGGAGACCCAGTACTTC
>few|-|TRBV7-9|TRBJ2-7
CASSLGLPTQYF
TGTGCCAGCAGCTTAGGCCTACCGACGCAGTACTTC
>-|-|TRBV6-5|TRBJ1-2
CASRSPGGNYGYTF
TGTGCCAGCAGGTCGCCGGGGGGTAACTATGGCTACACCTTC
>few|TRBD1|TRBV7-8|TRBJ1-3
CASSPTGYGNTIYF
TGTGCCAGCAGCCCGACAGGGTATGGAAACACCATATATTTT
>-|TRBD1|TRBV18|TRBJ1-1
CASSPSQQGETEAFF
TGTGCCAGCTCACCCTCACAGCAGGGGGAGACTGAAGCTTTCTTT
>-|-|TRBV29-1|TRBJ2-3
CSGRGGTDTQYF
TGCAGCGGTCGAGGGGGCACAGATACGCAGTATTTT
>few|-|TRBV30|TRBJ1-5
CAWSSGGSQPQHF
TGTGCCTGGAGTTCGGGGGGAAGTCAGCCCCAGCATTTT
>-|-|TRBV30|TRBJ1-2
CAWKRETARGYTF
TGTGCCTGGAAAAGGGAGACAGCGCGTGGCTACACCTTC
>-|TRBD1|TRBV5-1|TRBJ2-5
CASSSGTAKKETQYF
TGCGCCAGCAGCTCGGGGACAGCCAAAAAAGAGACCCAGTACTTC
>-|-|TRBV6-5|TRBJ2-7
CASSYSPGPHEQYF
TGTGCCAGCAGTTACTCGCCAGGGCCCCACGAGCAGTACTTC
>-|TRBD1|TRBV30|TRBJ1-2
CAWRFGQGYGYTF
TGTGCCTGGAGATTTGGACAGGGCTATGGCTACACCTTC
>-|TRBD2|TRBV5-1|TRBJ2-1
CASSVTGLPSAYNEQFF
TGCGCCAGCAGCGTAACGGGACTACCCTCGGCCTACAATGAGCAGTTCTTC
>-|-|TRBV30|TRBJ1-2
CAWTRPGDNYGYTF
TGTGCCTGGACGAGACCAGGGGATAACTATGGCTACACCTTC
>-|TRBD1|TRBV30|TRBJ2-3
CAWSVGTGWTDTQYF
TGTGCCTGGAGTGTAGGGACAGGGTGGACAGATACGCAGTATTTT
>-|-|TRBV4-3|TRBJ2-1
CASSQLTSPVGDEQFF
TGCGCCAGCAGCCAACTAACTAGCCCGGTGGGCGATGAGCAGTTCTTC
>-|TRBD1|TRBV30|TRBJ1-5
CALGQSNQPQHF
TGTGCCTTGGGACAGTCGAATCAGCCCCAGCATTTT
>-|-|TRBV18|TRBJ2-5
CASSPSIQETQYF
TGTGCCAGCTCACCGTCGATTCAAGAGACCCAGTACTTC
>-|-|TRBV5-6|TRBJ1-2
CASGANANYGYTF
TGTGCCAGCGGGGCGAACGCTAACTATGGCTACACCTTC
>-|-|TRBV5-4|TRBJ2-5
CASSLRETQYF
TGTGCCAGCAGCTTAAGGGAGACCCAGTACTTC
>-|-|TRBV11-3|TRBJ2-1
CASSPGRSLNEQFF
TGTGCCAGCAGCCCCGGCAGAAGCTTGAATGAGCAGTTCTTC
>-|-|TRBV7-9|TRBJ1-3
CASSSGLPATIYF
TGTGCCAGCAGCTCGGGACTTCCGGCCACCATATATTTT
>few|-|TRBV7-2|TRBJ2-5
CASSPGTGETQYF
TGTGCCAGCAGCCCTGGGACGGGGGAGACCCAGTACTTC
>-|TRBD2|TRBV5-1|TRBJ2-3
CASSGTGTSGGLTDTQYF
TGCGCCAGCAGCGGAACCGGGACTAGCGGGGGACTCACAGATACGCAGTATTTT